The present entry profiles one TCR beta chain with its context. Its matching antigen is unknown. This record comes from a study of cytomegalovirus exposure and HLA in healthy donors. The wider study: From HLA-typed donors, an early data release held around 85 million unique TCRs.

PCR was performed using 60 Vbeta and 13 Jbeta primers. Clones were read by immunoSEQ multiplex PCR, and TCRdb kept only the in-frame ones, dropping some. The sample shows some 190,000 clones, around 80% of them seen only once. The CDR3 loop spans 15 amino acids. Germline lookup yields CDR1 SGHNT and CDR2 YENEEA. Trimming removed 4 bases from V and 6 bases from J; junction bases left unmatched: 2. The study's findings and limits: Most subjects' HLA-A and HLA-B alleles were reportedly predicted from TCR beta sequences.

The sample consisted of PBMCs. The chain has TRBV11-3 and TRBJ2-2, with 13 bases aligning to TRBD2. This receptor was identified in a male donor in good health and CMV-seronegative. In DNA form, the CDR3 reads TGTGCCAGCAGCTCCGGGACTAGCGGGGCCGGGGAGCTGTTTTTT. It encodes CASSSGTSGAGELFF.